The T cell receptor beta chain described here comes from a study of blood T cells in healthy people across ages. Looked up from germline, CDR1 is SGHRS and CDR2 is YFSETQ. Trimming cost V 3 bases and J 6 bases; bases outside gene matches: 4. This CDR3 region has 13 residues. Primers used in a second PCR of roughly 6 to 11 cycles were a sample-barcoded 5' primer and a J-beta primer mix. A single record per CDR3 protein comes from TCRdb applying MiXCR to the 5' RACE reads. The repertoire holds approximately 940,000 distinct CDR3 sequences, with around 48% as singletons. Sequenced input: blood. The rearrangement uses TRBV5-1 and TRBJ1-2; 8 bases are shared with TRBD1. This TCR derives from a man aged 30 to 45 in good health. The CDR3 DNA sequence: TGCGCCAGCAGCTCGTGGACAGGGAATGGCTACACCTTC. Residues: CASSSWTGNGYTF.